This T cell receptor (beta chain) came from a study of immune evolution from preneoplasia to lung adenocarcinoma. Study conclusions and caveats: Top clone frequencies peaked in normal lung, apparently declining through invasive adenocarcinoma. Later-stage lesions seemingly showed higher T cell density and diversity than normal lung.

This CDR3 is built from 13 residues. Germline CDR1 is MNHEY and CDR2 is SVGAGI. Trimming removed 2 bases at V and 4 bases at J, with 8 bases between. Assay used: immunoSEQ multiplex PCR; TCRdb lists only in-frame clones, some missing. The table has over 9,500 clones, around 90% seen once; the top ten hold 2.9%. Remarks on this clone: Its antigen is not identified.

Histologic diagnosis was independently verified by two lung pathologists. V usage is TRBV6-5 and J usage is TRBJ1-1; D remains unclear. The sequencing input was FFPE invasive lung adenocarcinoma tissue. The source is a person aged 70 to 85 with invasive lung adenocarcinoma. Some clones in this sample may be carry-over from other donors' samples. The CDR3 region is CASSYGIGTEAFF. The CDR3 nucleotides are TGTGCCAGCAGTTACGGTATCGGCACTGAAGCTTTCTTT.